These 23 T cell receptor beta chains originate from one sample sequenced in a study of control samples from healthy donors and cancer patients. Some clones are missing from TCRdb's copy, which holds only in-frame ones; the method was immunoSEQ multiplex PCR. The sample has roughly 14,000 clones; about 80% are singletons. The sequencing sample was made of formalin-fixed, paraffin-embedded tissue. Source of these receptors: a female donor with lung cancer.

This clone was seen just once. This chain uses TRBV19 with TRBJ2-3, with 8 bases that match TRBD2. V gave up 3 bases and J gave up 4 bases; unmatched junction bases: 3. This CDR3 has 14 residues. CDR1 and CDR2 (germline): LNHDA, SQIVND (reference sequence). CDR3 nucleotides: TGTGCCAGTAGTATGACTAGCGCCGCAGATACGCAGTATTTT. It codes for CASSMTSAADTQYF.

The CDR3 region is CASSIQGSSTDTQYF. CDR3 bases: TGTGCCAGTAGTATCCAGGGGTCAAGCACAGATACGCAGTATTTT. The chain recombines TRBV19 with TRBJ2-3; a weak D match, TRBD1 (6 bases). The CDR3 length is 15 residues. Germline V gives CDR1 LNHDA, CDR2 SQIVND (reference sequence). V was clipped by 3 bases and J by 0 bases, with 10 bases between them.

The chain joins TRBV14 to TRBJ1-1; TRBD1 is a possible D gene (5 bases). Per the germline V gene, CDR1 is SGHDN and CDR2 is FVKESK. The CDR3 runs 17 residues. V was pared by 4 bases and J by 1 base, with 19 bases between. In nucleotides, the CDR3 is TGTGCCAGCAGCCCTCGGGGGTCCGGGACGGGGAACACTGAAGCTTTCTTT. Amino acids: CASSPRGSGTGNTEAFF. Using reference TRBV14 and TRBJ1-1 for the parts outside the CDR3, the full variable domain is EAGVTQFPSHSVIEKGQTVTLRCDPISGHDNLYWYRRVMGKEIKFLLHFVKESKQDESGMPNNRFLAERTGGTYSTLKVQPAELEDSGVYFCASSPRGSGTGNTEAFFGQGTRLTVV.

The table lists this clone with a count of one. The rearrangement links TRBV12-3 or TRBV12-4 to TRBJ1-4; D call uncertain. The CDR3 is 12 amino acids. The V gene lost 1 base and the J gene lost 10 bases, with 7 bases spanning the gap. For the CDR3, the DNA is TGTGCCAGCAGTTTAGACGGGAGAAAACTGTTTTTT. Protein product: CASSLDGRKLFF.

V and J are TRBV14 and TRBJ1-1; D gene uncertain. The germline gives CDR1 SGHDN, CDR2 FVKESK. V shed 4 bases and J shed 4 bases, with 7 bases lying between them. The CDR3 totals 12 residues. The CDR3 region has the DNA TGTGCCAGCAGCCGGTTGGGCACTGAAGCTTTCTTT. Protein: CASSRLGTEAFF.

The chain uses TRBV30 and TRBJ2-3; 7 positions agree with TRBD1. V trimming: 5 bases; J trimming: 1 base; junction bases outside the gene matches: 0. The CDR3 sequence is 12 residues long. CDR1 and CDR2 (germline): GTSNPN, SVGIG (reference sequence). This chain's CDR3 is CAWGQGTDTQYF. The CDR3 region has the DNA TGTGCCTGGGGACAGGGCACAGATACGCAGTATTTT.

The CDR3 region is CSVAPGQENEQYF. The CDR3 coding sequence is TGCAGCGTGGCCCCGGGACAGGAGAACGAGCAGTACTTC. The chain links TRBV29-1 to TRBJ2-7; 8 nucleotides line up with TRBD1. This CDR3 comprises 13 residues. Germline V CDR1 and CDR2: SQVTM, ANQGSEA. V shed 6 bases and J 5 bases; nucleotides not matched to a gene: 9.

This sequence joins TRBV6-6 and TRBJ2-5; 9 nucleotides match TRBD1. The CDR3 is made up of 14 amino acids. The J segment lost 9 bases and the V segment lost 7 bases, leaving 12 bases of the junction unmatched. The germline gives CDR1 MNHNY, CDR2 SVGAGI (reference sequence). CDR3 sequence (DNA): TGTGCCAGCACCCCGGGACAGGGAATCAGGGCCCAGTACTTC. The encoded protein is CASTPGQGIRAQYF.

The gene calls are TRBV27 and TRBJ2-7; D is possibly TRBD2 (6 bases). Trimming removed 3 bases at V and 3 bases at J, with 12 bases between. Germline CDR1 reads MNHEY; CDR2 reads SMNVEV (reference sequence). This CDR3 has 14 amino acids. The CDR3 spells CASSLQEGHYEQYF. Here the CDR3 DNA reads TGTGCCAGCAGTTTGCAGGAGGGCCACTACGAGCAGTACTTC.

V and J are TRBV11-2 and TRBJ1-2; 10 nucleotides match TRBD1. Germline V gene sequence: CDR1 SGHAT, CDR2 FQNNGV. The length of the CDR3 is 15 residues. Germline trimming cut 1 base from V and 8 bases from J; bases unmatched to any gene: 7. The CDR3 DNA follows: TGTGCCAGCAGCTTAGGGCCTAGGACAGGGGGAGGCTACACCTTC. Protein: CASSLGPRTGGGYTF.

The chain has TRBV7-9 and TRBJ2-1; no clear D. This CDR3 is 17 amino acids long. CDR1 is SEHNR, CDR2 FQNEAQ, per germline (reference sequence). V was pared by 2 bases and J by 8 bases, with 22 bases between. The DNA of the CDR3 is TGTGCCAGCAGCTTAATTTCCCTGACCCTTTTCATTGATGAGCAGTTCTTC. It translates to CASSLISLTLFIDEQFF.

This sequence joins TRBV5-1 and TRBJ2-4, with TRBD2 matching over 11 bases. The CDR3 covers 18 residues. The germline CDR1 and CDR2 sequences are SGHRS and YFSETQ. The V and J ends lost 4 bases and 3 bases, in that order; junction bases with no gene match: 12. The CDR3 region has the DNA TGCGCCAGCAGCCCCGGGACTAGCGGCAGAGGGGTCAAAAACATTCAGTACTTC. This sequence encodes CASSPGTSGRGVKNIQYF.

This clone was seen a few times. The V gene is TRBV2, the J gene TRBJ2-7, with a weak D call TRBD2 (5 bases). Germline lookup yields CDR1 SNHLY and CDR2 FYNNEI. This CDR3 has 13 amino acids. Trimming removed 8 bases at V and 1 base at J, with 12 bases between. Here the CDR3 reads CASQDGVSYEQYF. The CDR3 bases are TGTGCCAGCCAAGACGGGGTTTCCTACGAGCAGTACTTC.

This clone is judged medium-sized. The chain links TRBV7-2 to TRBJ2-1; 7 nucleotides agree with TRBD1. From germline, CDR1 is SGHTA and CDR2 FQGNSA. The CDR3 runs 19 residues. The V and J ends lost 0 bases and 4 bases, in that order; junction bases with no gene match: 15. The CDR3 sequence is CASSLAESLYRGWYNEQFF. The CDR3 DNA sequence: TGTGCCAGCAGCTTAGCCGAGTCTCTGTACAGGGGCTGGTACAATGAGCAGTTCTTC.

The chain employs TRBV29-1 and TRBJ2-7; 9 nucleotides match TRBD2. The V gene end was trimmed by 7 bases and the J gene end by 4 bases; junction bases not matched to a gene: 8. The CDR3 totals 13 residues. Per the germline V gene, CDR1 is SQVTM and CDR2 is ANQGSEA. The CDR3 here is CSAVLAGQYEQYF. The CDR3 bases are TGCAGCGCAGTACTAGCGGGTCAATACGAGCAGTACTTC.

The count of this clone is one. The gene calls are TRBV27 and TRBJ1-1; TRBD1 matches 7 bases. CDR3 length: 16 residues. Germline-derived CDR1 and CDR2 are MNHEY and SMNVEV (reference sequence). Trimming removed 6 bases from V and 0 bases from J; junction bases left unmatched: 10. The CDR3 nucleotides are TGTGCCAGCAGACGATGGGACAGCCACCTGAACACTGAAGCTTTCTTT. Translation: CASRRWDSHLNTEAFF.

The chain uses TRBV5-1 and TRBJ2-7; the D gene is possibly TRBD2 (6 bases). The CDR3 totals 17 residues. V was trimmed by 0 bases and J by 4 bases, leaving 20 bases between them. Germline CDR1 reads SGHRS; CDR2 reads YFSETQ. This CDR3 reads CASSLASRVGTSYEQYF. CDR3 in DNA: TGCGCCAGCAGCTTGGCATCCAGGGTCGGGACTTCTTACGAGCAGTACTTC.

The genes are TRBV7-2 and TRBJ2-2; D unclear. V lost 1 base to trimming and J lost 4 bases, with 1 base between them. The CDR3 sequence is 12 residues long. Germline CDR1 and CDR2: SGHTA and FQGNSA. The CDR3 loop is CASSLGTGELFF. CDR3 nucleotides: TGTGCCAGCAGCTTAGGCACCGGGGAGCTGTTTTTT.

The chain recombines TRBV4-1 with TRBJ1-2; D remains ambiguous. V lost 0 bases and J lost 0, with 14 bases in between. From germline, CDR1 is MGHRA and CDR2 YSYEKL. This CDR3 spans 17 amino acids. CDR3 sequence reads: CASSQEATLVTNYGYTF. CDR3 nucleotide sequence: TGCGCCAGCAGCCAAGAAGCGACACTTGTAACTAACTATGGCTACACCTTC.

The chain employs TRBV27 and TRBJ1-1; D is undetermined. Trimming cost V 5 bases and J 1 base, with 11 bases left between them. The germline gives CDR1 MNHEY, CDR2 SMNVEV (reference sequence). This CDR3 has 14 residues. CDR3 nucleotides: TGTGCCAGCAGTCACGACACCAGGAACACTGAAGCTTTCTTT. The encoded protein is CASSHDTRNTEAFF.

This chain uses TRBV19 with TRBJ2-2; 10 bases line up with TRBD2. Trimming removed 6 bases from V and 1 base from J; junction bases left unmatched: 2. CDR1 is LNHDA and CDR2 is SQIVND in the germline V gene (reference sequence). The CDR3 covers 15 residues. CDR3 in DNA: TGTGCCAGTAGCCGACTAGCGGGGAACACCGGGGAGCTGTTTTTT. This encodes CASSRLAGNTGELFF.

The genes are TRBV6-2 or TRBV6-3 and TRBJ2-5; 7 bases map to TRBD2. The CDR3 is 15 amino acids. Unmatched junction bases numbered 5, after V lost 2 bases and J lost 2 bases. Germline V gives CDR1 MNHEY, CDR2 SVGEGT. CDR3 coding DNA: TGTGCCAGCAGTTACGATTCTAGCGGACAAGAGACCCAGTACTTC. Its protein is CASSYDSSGQETQYF.

The J gene is TRBJ2-1, the V gene TRBV18; TRBD1 matches at 12 bases. Germline V gives CDR1 KGHSH, CDR2 LQKENI. CDR3 size: 18 residues. V shed 4 bases and J 0 bases; nucleotides not matched to a gene: 7. DNA for the CDR3: TGTGCCAGCTCACGAGGGACAGGGGGCGTCAGCTCCTACAATGAGCAGTTCTTC. It translates to CASSRGTGGVSSYNEQFF.